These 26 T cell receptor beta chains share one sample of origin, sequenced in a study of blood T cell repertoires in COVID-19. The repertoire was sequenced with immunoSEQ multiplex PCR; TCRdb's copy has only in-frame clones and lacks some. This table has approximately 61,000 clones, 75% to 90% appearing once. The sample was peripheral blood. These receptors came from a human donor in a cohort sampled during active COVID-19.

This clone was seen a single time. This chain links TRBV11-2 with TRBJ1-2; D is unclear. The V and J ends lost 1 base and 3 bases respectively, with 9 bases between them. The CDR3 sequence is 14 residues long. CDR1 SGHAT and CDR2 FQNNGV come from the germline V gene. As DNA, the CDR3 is TGTGCCAGCAGCTTAGGATCGGTGGACTATGGCTACACCTTC. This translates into CASSLGSVDYGYTF.

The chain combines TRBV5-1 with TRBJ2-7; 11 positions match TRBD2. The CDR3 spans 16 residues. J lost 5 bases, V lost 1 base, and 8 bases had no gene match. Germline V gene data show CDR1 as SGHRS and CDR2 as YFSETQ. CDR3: CASSLFAVAGGDEQYF. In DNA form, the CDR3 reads TGCGCCAGCAGCTTGTTCGCGGTAGCGGGAGGGGACGAGCAGTACTTC.

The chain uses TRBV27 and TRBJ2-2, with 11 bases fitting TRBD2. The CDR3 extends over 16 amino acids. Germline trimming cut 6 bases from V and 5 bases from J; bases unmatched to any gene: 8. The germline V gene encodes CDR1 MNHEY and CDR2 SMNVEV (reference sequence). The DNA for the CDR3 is TGTGCCAGCAGAAATCCGGGACTAGCGGCGACCGGGGAGCTGTTTTTT. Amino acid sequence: CASRNPGLAATGELFF.

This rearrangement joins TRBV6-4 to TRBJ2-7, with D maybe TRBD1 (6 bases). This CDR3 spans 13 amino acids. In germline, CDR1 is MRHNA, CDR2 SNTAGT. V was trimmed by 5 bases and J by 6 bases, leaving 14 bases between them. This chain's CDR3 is CASSSQQGAEQYF. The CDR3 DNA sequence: TGTGCCAGCAGTTCACAACAGGGAGCCGAGCAGTACTTC.

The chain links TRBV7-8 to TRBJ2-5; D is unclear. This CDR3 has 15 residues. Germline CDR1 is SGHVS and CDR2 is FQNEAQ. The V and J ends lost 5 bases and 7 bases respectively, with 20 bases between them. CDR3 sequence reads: CASSARRAQDGTQYF. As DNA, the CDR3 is TGTGCCAGCAGCGCCCGTAGAGCTCAGGATGGGACCCAGTACTTC. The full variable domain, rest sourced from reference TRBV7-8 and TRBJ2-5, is GAGVSQSPRYKVAKRGQDVALRCDPISGHVSLFWYQQALGQGPEFLTYFQNEAQLDKSGLPSDRFFAERPEGSVSTLKIQRTQQEDSAVYLCASSARRAQDGTQYFGPGTRLLVL.

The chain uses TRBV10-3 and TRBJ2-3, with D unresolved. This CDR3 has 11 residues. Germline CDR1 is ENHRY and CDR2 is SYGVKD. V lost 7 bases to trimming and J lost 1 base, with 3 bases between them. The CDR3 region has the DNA TGTGCCATCACTGGCACAGATACGCAGTATTTT. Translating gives CAITGTDTQYF.

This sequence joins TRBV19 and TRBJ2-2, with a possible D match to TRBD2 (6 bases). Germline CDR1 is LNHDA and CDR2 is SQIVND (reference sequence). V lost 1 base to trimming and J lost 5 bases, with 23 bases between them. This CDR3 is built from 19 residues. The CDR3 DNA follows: TGTGCCAGTAGTATAGGCCCGGGCAGGGTCCTTCGGGGGACCGGGGAGCTGTTTTTT. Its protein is CASSIGPGRVLRGTGELFF.

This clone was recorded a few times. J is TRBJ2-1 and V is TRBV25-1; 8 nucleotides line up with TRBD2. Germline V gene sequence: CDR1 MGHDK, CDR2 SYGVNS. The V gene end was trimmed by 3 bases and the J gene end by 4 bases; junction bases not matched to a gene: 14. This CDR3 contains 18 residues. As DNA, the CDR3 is TGTGCCAGCAGTGATCTCTTTTCGTATAGCGGGGAATACAATGAGCAGTTCTTC. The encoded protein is CASSDLFSYSGEYNEQFF. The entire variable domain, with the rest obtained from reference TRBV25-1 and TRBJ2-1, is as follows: EADIYQTPRYLVIGTGKKITLECSQTMGHDKMYWYQQDPGMELHLIHYSYGVNSTEKGDLSSESTVSRIRTEHFPLTLESARPSHTSQYLCASSDLFSYSGEYNEQFFGPGTRLTVL.

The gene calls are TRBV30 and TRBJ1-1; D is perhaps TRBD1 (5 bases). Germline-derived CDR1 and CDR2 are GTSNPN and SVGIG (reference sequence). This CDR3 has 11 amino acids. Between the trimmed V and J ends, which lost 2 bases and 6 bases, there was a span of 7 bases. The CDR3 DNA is TGTGCCTGGAGTAGGGACTCTGAAGCTTTCTTT. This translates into CAWSRDSEAFF.

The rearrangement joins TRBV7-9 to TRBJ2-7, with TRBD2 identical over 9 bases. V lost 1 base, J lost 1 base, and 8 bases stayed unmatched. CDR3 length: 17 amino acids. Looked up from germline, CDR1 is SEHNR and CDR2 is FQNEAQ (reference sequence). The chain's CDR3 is CASSLELGSGGSYEQYF. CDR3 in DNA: TGTGCCAGCAGCTTAGAGCTGGGTAGCGGGGGATCCTACGAGCAGTACTTC.

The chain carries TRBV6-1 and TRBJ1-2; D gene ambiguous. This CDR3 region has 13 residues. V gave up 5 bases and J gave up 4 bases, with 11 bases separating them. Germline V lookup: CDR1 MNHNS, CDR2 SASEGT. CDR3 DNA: TGTGCCAGCAGTTCATCACTAGCCTATGGCTACACCTTC. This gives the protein CASSSSLAYGYTF.

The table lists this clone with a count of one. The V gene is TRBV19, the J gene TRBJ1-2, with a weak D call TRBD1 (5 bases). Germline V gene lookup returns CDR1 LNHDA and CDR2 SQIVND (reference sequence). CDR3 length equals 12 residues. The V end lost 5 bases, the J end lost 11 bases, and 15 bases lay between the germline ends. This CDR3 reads CASSLAGRVYTF. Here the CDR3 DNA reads TGTGCCAGTAGTCTCGCGGGACGGGTATACACCTTC.

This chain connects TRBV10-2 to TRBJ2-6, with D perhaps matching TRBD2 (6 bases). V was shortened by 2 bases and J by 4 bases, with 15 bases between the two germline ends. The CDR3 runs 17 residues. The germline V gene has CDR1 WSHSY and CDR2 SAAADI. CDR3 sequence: CASSENSGLSGANVLTF. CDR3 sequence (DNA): TGCGCCAGCAGTGAGAATAGCGGACTATCCGGGGCCAACGTCCTGACTTTC.

This CDR3 is CASSGGTGNTEAFF. The DNA of the CDR3 is TGCGCCAGCAGCGGAGGGACGGGGAACACTGAAGCTTTCTTT. The chain couples TRBV5-1 to TRBJ1-1, with D possibly being TRBD1 (5 bases). The CDR3 covers 14 residues. Germline lookup yields CDR1 SGHRS and CDR2 YFSETQ. Deletions cut 4 bases from V and 1 base from J, with 11 bases between.

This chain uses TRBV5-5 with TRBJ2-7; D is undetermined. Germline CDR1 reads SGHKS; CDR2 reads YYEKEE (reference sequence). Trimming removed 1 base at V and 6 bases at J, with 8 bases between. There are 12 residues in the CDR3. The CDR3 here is CASSLLVPEQYF. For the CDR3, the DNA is TGTGCCAGCAGCTTGCTAGTACCCGAGCAGTACTTC.

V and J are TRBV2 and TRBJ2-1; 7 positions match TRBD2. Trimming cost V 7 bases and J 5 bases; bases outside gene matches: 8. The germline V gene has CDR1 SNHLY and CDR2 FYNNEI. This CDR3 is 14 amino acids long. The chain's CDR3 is CASIWREPNNEQFF. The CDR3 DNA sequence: TGTGCCAGCATATGGCGGGAGCCCAACAATGAGCAGTTCTTC.

CDR3 DNA: TGTGCCAGTAGGCCGGCCGGGACTAGCGCATACAATGAGCAGTTCTTC. As protein: CASRPAGTSAYNEQFF. The chain carries TRBV19 and TRBJ2-1; TRBD2 agrees at 10 bases. V shed 6 bases and J 4 bases; nucleotides not matched to a gene: 9. Germline CDR1 LNHDA, CDR2 SQIVND (reference sequence). The CDR3 loop spans 16 amino acids.

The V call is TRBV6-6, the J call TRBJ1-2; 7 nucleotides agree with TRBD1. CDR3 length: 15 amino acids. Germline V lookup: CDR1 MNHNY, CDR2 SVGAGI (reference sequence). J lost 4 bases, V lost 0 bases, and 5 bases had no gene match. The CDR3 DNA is TGTGCCAGCAGTTACTCAGGACAGGACTTCTATGGCTACACCTTC. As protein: CASSYSGQDFYGYTF.

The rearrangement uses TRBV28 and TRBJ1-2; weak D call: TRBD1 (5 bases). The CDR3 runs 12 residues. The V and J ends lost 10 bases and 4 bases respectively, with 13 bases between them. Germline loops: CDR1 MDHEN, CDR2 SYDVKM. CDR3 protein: CATADSVYGYTF. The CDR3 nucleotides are TGTGCCACCGCAGACAGCGTCTATGGCTACACCTTC.

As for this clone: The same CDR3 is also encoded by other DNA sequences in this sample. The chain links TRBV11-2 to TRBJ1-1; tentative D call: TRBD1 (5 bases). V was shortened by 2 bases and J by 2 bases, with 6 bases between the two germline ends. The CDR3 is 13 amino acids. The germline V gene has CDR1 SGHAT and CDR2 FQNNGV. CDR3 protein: CASSLQGNTEAFF. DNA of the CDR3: TGTGCCAGCAGCTTACAGGGTAACACTGAAGCTTTCTTT.

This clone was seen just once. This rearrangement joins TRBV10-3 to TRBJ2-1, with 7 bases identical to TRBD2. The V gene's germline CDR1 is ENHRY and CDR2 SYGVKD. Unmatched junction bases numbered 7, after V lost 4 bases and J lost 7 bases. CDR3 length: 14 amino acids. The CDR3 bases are TGTGCCATCAGTGTGGGCGGGAGTATGAATGAGCAGTTCTTC. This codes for CAISVGGSMNEQFF.

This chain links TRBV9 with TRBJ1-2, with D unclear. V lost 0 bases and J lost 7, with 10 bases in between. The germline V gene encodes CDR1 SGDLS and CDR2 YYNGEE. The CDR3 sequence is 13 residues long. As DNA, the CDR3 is TGTGCCAGCAGCGTAGTTCTAACCGGTGGCTACACCTTC. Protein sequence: CASSVVLTGGYTF.

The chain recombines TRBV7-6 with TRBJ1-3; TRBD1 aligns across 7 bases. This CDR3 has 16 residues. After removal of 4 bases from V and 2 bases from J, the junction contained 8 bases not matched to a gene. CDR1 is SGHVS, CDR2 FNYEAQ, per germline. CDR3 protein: CASSSIHRGAGNTIYF. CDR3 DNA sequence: TGTGCCAGCAGCTCAATCCACAGGGGCGCTGGAAACACCATATATTTT.

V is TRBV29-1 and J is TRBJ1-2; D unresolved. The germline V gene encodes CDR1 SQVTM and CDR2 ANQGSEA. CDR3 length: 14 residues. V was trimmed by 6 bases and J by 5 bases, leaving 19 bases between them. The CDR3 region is CSVDNPAGRYGYTF. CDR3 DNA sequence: TGCAGCGTCGACAACCCAGCGGGGAGGTATGGCTACACCTTC. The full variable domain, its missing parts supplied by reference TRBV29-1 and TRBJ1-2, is SAVISQKPSRDICQRGTSLTIQCQVDSQVTMMFWYRQQPGQSLTLIATANQGSEATYESGFVIDKFPISRPNLTFSTLTVSNMSPEDSSIYLCSVDNPAGRYGYTFGSGTRLTVV.

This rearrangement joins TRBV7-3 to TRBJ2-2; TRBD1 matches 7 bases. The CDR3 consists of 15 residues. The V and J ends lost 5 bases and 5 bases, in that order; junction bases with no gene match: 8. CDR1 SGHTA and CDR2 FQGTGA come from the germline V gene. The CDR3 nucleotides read TGTGCCAGCAGCAAAGACAGGGCAGGGACCGGGGAGCTGTTTTTT. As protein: CASSKDRAGTGELFF.

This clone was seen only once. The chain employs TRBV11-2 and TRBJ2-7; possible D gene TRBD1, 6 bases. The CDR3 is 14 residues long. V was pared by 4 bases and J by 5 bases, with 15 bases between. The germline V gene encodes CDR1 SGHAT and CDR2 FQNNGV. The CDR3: CASSYGQSRNEQYF. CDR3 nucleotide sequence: TGTGCCAGCAGCTACGGACAGTCGCGGAACGAGCAGTACTTC.